This note documents a single T cell receptor (beta chain) sequence. The sample comes from a study of blood T cell repertoires in COVID-19. Study context: From T cells, B-cell-depleted T cells, or PBMCs came the material, which was cDNA or gDNA.

Clones were read by immunoSEQ multiplex PCR, and TCRdb kept only the in-frame ones, dropping some. The sample consists of about 80,000 clones, almost 85% of them appearing once. The TCR originated in a human donor in a cohort sampled during active COVID-19. The source material was peripheral blood.

This CDR3 is CASSAFNQPQHF. In DNA form, the CDR3 reads TGTGCCAGCTCGGCCTTTAATCAGCCCCAGCATTTT. This sequence joins TRBV18 and TRBJ1-5, with D unresolved. CDR3 size: 12 residues. V was cut by 6 bases and J by 4 bases, with 7 bases left in between. Germline V gene lookup returns CDR1 KGHSH and CDR2 LQKENI.